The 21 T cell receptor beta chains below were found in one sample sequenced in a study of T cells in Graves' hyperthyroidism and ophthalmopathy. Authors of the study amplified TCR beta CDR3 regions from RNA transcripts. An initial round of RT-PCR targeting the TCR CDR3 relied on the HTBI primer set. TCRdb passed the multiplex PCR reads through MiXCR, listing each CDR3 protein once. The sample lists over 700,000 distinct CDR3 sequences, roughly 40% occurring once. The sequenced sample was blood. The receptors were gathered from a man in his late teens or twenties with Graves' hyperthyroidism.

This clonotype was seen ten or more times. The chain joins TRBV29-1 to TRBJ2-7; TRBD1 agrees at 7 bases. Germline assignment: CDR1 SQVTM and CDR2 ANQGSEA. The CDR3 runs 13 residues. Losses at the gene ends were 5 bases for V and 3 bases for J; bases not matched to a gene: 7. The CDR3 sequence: CSVLGDSIYEQYF. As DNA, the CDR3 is TGCAGCGTTTTAGGGGACAGCATCTACGAGCAGTACTTC.

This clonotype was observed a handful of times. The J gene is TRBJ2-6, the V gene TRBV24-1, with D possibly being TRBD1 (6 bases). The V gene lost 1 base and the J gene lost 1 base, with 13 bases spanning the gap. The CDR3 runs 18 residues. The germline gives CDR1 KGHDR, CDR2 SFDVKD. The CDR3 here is CATSDFGAGTSGANVLTF. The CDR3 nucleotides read TGTGCCACCAGTGATTTCGGGGCAGGGACATCTGGGGCCAACGTCCTGACTTTC.

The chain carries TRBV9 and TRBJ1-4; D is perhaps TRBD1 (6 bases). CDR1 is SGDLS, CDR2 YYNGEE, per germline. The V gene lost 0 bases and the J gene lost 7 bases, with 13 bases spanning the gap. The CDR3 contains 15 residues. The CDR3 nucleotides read TGTGCCAGCAGCGTAGACGGGGGGCCTGGTGAAAAACTGTTTTTT. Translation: CASSVDGGPGEKLFF.

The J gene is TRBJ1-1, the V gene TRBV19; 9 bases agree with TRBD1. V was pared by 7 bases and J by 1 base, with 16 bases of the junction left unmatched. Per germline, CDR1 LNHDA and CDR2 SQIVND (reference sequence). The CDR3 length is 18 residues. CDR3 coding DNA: TGTGCCAGTAACGGGGGCGCCGGGACAGGGAGTAAGAACACTGAAGCTTTCTTT. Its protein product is CASNGGAGTGSKNTEAFF.

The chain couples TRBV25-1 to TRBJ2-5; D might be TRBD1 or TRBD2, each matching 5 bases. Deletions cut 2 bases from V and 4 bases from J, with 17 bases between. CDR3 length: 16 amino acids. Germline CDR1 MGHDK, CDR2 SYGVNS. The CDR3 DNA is TGTGCCAGCAGTGAAATGTCAGGGACGGGATCAGAGACCCAGTACTTC. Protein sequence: CASSEMSGTGSETQYF.

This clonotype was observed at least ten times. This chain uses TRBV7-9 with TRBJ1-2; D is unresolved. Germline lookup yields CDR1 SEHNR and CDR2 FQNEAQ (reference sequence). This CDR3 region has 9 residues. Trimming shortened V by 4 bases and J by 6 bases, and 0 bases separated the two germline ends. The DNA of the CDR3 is TGTGCCAGCAGCTATGGCTACACCTTC. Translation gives CASSYGYTF.

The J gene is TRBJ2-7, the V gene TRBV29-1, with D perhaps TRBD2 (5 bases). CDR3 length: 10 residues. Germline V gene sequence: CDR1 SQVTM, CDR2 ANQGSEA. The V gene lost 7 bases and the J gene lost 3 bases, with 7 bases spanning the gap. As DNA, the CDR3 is TGCAGCGCGGGGATCTACGAGCAGTACTTC. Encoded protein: CSAGIYEQYF.

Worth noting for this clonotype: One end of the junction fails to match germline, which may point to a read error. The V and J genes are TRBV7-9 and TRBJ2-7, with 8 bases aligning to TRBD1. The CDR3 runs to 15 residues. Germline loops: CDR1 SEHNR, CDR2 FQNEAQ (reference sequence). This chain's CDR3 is CASSQARTGLYEQYF. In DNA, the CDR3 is TGCGCCAGCAGCCAGGCTCGGACAGGGCTCTACGAGCAGTACTTC. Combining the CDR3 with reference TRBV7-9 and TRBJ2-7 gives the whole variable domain DTGVSQNPRHKITKRGQNVTFRCDPISEHNRLYWYRQTLGQGPEFLTYFQNEAQLEKSRLLSDRFSAERPKGSFSTLEIQRTEQGDSAMYLCASSQARTGLYEQYFGPGTRLTVT.

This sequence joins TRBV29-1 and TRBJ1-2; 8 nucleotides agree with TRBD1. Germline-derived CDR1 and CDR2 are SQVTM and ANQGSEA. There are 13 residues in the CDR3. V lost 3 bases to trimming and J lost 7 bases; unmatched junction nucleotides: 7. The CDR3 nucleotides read TGCAGCGTTGATCTCGACAGGGGCTTTGGCTACACCTTC. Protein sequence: CSVDLDRGFGYTF.

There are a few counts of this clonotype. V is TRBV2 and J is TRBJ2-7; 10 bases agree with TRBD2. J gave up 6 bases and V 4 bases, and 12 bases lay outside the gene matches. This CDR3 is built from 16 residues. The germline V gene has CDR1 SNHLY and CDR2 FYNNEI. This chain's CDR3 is CASSGGRRAGGREQYF. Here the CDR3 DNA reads TGTGCCAGCAGTGGCGGGCGACGAGCGGGAGGGCGCGAGCAGTACTTC.

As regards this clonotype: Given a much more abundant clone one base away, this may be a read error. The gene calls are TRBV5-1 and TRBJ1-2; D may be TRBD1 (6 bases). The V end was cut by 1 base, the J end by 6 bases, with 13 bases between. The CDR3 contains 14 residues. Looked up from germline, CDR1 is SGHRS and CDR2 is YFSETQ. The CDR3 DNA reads TGCGCCAGCAGCTTGTGTGGACAGATTGATGGCTACACCTTC. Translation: CASSLCGQIDGYTF. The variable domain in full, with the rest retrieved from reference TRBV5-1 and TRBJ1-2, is KAGVTQTPRYLIKTRGQQVTLSCSPISGHRSVSWYQQTPGQGLQFLFEYFSETQRNKGNFPGRFSGRQFSNSRSEMNVSTLELGDSALYLCASSLCGQIDGYTFGSGTRLTVV.

In nucleotides, the CDR3 is TGCAGCTTGGAGGGGGGCCCAGGACGGAACACTGAAGCTTTCTTT. This codes for CSLEGGPGRNTEAFF. The chain combines TRBV29-1 with TRBJ1-1; D is possibly TRBD1 (6 bases). The CDR3 has 15 residues. Germline V gives CDR1 SQVTM, CDR2 ANQGSEA. Trimming took off 8 bases at V and 1 base at J, with 20 bases between the two ends.

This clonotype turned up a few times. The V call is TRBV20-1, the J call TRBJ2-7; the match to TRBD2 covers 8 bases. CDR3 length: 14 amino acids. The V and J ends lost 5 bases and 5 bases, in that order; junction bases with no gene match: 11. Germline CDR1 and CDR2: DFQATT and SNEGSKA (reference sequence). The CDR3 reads CSAPLSGNHDEQYF. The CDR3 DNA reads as TGCAGTGCTCCCCTTAGCGGGAATCACGACGAGCAGTACTTC.

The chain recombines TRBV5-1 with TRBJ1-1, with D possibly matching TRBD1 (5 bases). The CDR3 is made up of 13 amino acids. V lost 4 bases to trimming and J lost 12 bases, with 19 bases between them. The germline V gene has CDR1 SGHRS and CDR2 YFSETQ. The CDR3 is CASSLWEGTETFF. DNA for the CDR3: TGCGCCAGCAGCCTCTGGGAAGGGACCGAAACTTTCTTT.

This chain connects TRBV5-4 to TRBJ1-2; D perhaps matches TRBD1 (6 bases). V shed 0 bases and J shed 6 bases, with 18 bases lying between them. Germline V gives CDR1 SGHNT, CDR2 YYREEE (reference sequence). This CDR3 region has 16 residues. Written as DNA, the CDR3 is TGTGCCAGCAGCTTGGTGGCCATTACAGGGTCTCATGGCTACACCTTC. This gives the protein CASSLVAITGSHGYTF.

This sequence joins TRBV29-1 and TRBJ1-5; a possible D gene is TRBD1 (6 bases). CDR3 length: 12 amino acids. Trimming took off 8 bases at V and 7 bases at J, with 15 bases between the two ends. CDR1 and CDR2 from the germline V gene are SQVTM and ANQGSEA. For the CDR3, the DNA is TGCAGCTCGGGGGCATTTGGCCAGCCCCAGCATTTT. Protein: CSSGAFGQPQHF. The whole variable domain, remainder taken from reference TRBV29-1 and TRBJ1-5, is SAVISQKPSRDICQRGTSLTIQCQVDSQVTMMFWYRQQPGQSLTLIATANQGSEATYESGFVIDKFPISRPNLTFSTLTVSNMSPEDSSIYLCSSGAFGQPQHFGDGTRLSIL.

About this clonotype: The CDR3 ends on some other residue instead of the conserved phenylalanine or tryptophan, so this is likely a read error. CDR3 amino acids: CASSPDRGGYGYTS. The CDR3 region has the DNA TGTGCCAGCAGCCCAGACAGGGGGGGCTATGGCTACACCTCC. The V call is TRBV12-3 or TRBV12-4, the J call TRBJ1-2; 9 bases align to TRBD1. The CDR3 runs to 14 residues. The ends lost 6 bases at V and 4 bases at J; junction bases unmatched: 6.

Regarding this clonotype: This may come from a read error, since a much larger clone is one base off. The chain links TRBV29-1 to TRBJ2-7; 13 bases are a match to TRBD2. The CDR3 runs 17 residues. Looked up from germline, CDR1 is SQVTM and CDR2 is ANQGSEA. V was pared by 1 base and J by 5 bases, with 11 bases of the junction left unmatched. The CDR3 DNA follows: TGCAGCGTTGAAGTCCCCTCGGGACTAGCGGGAACCAACGAGCAGTACTTC. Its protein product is CSVEVPSGLAGTNEQYF.

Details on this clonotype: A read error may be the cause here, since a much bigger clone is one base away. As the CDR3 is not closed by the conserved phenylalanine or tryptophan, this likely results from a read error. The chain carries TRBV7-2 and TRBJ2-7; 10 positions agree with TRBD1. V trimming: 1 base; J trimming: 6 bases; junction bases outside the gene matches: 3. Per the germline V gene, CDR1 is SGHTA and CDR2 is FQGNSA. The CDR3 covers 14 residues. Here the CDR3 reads CASSLGGQGTEQYL. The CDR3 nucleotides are TGTGCCAGCAGCTTAGGGGGACAGGGGACCGAGCAGTACCTC.

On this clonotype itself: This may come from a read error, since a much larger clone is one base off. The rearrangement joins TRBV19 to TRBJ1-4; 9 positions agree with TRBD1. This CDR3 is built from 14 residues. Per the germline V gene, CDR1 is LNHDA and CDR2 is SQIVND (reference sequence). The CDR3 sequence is CTVGDRALDEKLFF. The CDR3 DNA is TGTACCGTAGGGGACAGGGCCCTTGATGAAAAACTGTTTTTT.

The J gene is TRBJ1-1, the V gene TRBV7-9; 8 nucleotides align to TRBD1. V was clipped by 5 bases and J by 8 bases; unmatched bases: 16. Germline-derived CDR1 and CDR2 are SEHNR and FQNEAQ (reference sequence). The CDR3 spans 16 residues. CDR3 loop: CASSLNPASGGPEAFF. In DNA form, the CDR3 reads TGTGCCAGCAGCCTAAACCCAGCGTCAGGGGGCCCCGAAGCTTTCTTT.